The source of this T cell receptor beta chain is a study of T cells after yellow fever vaccination (dated by TCRdb to the late 2010s). About the investigation overall: The SMART-Seq v4 Ultra Low Input RNA kit was used to prepare libraries from fractions with low cell numbers. To follow T-cell clones before and after primary and booster YFV17D yellow fever vaccination, bulk TCR alpha and beta repertoires were sequenced over time. Two healthy male donors, one aged 18 to 30 and one aged 30 to 40 years, made up the cohort. Blood was drawn at multiple timepoints before and after primary and secondary immunization, with bulk PBMC replicates and cell subsets isolated.

TCR cDNA was synthesized by 5'RACE template switching, which introduced a universal primer site and unique molecular identifiers. cDNA synthesis was primed from both the TCR alpha and TCR beta constant segments. Library amplification involved two PCR steps, and the second step added sample barcodes and sequencing adapters. Sequencing of libraries was performed on Illumina HiSeq 2500 (2x100 bp) or NovaSeq (2x150 bp). Concerning the study's data processing: MIGEC handled demultiplexing of reads and collapsing into UMI consensus sequences, while MiXCR performed V(D)J alignment. Vaccine-responding clonotypes were defined with edgeR using replicate PBMC samples, requiring FDR below 0.01 and a log2 fold change above 5 up to day 15. Bulk clonotypes were assigned CD4 or CD8 identity according to which sequenced CD4 or CD8 repertoire held them at higher abundance. TCRdb's own reprocessing of the public reads used fastp at Q25 and MiXCR and kept productive beta chains. Entries are consolidated by CDR3 protein sequence, retaining the most common genes and DNA. TCRdb, not the original authors, processed these V and J calls. A total of 510,000 or so distinct CDR3 sequences appear in this sample, around 21% of them only once. 13% to 15% of the sample belongs to the ten largest clones.

This specimen's treatment or condition label, per the study, means: live attenuated yellow fever vaccine strain. At every blood-draw timepoint, two biological replicates of bulk PBMCs were collected. PBMCs were isolated from peripheral blood using a standard Ficoll-Paque protocol. TriZol was used to extract RNA from bulk PBMCs, CD4 and CD8 fractions, and dextramer-positive and dextramer-negative fractions. Broader findings and caveats from the paper: A small share of clonotypes was detected in both CD4 and CD8 compartments, with the overlap likely arising from convergent recombination. Most clones expanded after primary vaccination (96% of CD4 and roughly 90% of CD8) were re-detected after the booster, suggesting that broad memory maintenance occurred. Computational filtering was needed because FACS-sorted repertoires could contain abundant contaminating clonotypes from the bulk population. Only a couple of donors were included in the study, so the extent to which the findings can be generalized is limited. Compared with the primary T-cell response, the secondary T-cell response was weaker but faster, peaking on day 5 rather than day 15.

V is reduced by 7 bases and J by 1 base, leaving a spacing of 11 bases between them. The CDR3 spans 12 residues, from the cysteine through the phenylalanine. Here the CDR3 DNA is all that survives: 36 bases in frame from base 1. The germline V gene specifies SQVTM as CDR1 and ANQGSEA as CDR2. Details on this clonotype: Its binding antigen is unknown. Qualities for individual bases were not recorded, and no much larger clone is one base off.

The source material was PBMCs, sampled 15 days after the yellow fever booster vaccination. The origin of this receptor is a man aged 30-40 years who received the YFV17D yellow fever vaccine. The V and J genes are TRBV29-1 and TRBJ2-7; the D gene cannot be resolved reliably. The CDR3 amino acid sequence is: CSAVDMSYEQYF. The DNA reads TGCAGCGCTGTTGACATGTCCTACGAGCAGTACTTC.